This entry lists 8 T cell receptor beta chains sequenced from one sample in a study of cytomegalovirus exposure and HLA in healthy donors (dated by TCRdb to about 2017). To prepare the library, the immunoSEQ multiplex PCR assay was applied. Here the immuneACCESS table is served through TCRdb, limited to in-frame sequences with V and J called. Missing clones are a known gap in these copies; in checked studies unresolved V genes cover under half, and the rest lacks a known reason. The sample records 35,000 to 40,000 clones, 90% to 95% of which are singletons. 3% to 3.5% of the sample lies in the top ten. The material sequenced was PBMCs. The receptors stem from a man between 18 and 35 years old in good health and CMV-seronegative.

This chain joins TRBV5-6 and TRBJ1-2; 9 nucleotides line up with TRBD1. This CDR3 has 14 residues. The V gene's germline CDR1 is SGHDT and CDR2 YYEEEE. V lost 6 bases and J lost 2; bases outside the gene matches: 5. The CDR3 nucleotides are TGTGCCAGCACCCCGGGACAGGGAAACTATGGCTACACCTTC. Its translation: CASTPGQGNYGYTF.

The V gene is TRBV18, the J gene TRBJ1-5; maybe TRBD1 (6 bases). With 3 bases removed from V and 7 bases from J, the gap between germline ends came to 13 bases. Germline CDR1 is KGHSH and CDR2 is LQKENI. The CDR3 totals 14 residues. CDR3 region: CASSPYRVGQPQHF. The CDR3 nucleotides read TGTGCCAGCTCACCCTACAGGGTCGGACAGCCCCAGCATTTT. Combining the CDR3 with reference TRBV18 and TRBJ1-5 gives the whole variable domain NAGVMQNPRHLVRRRGQEARLRCSPMKGHSHVYWYRQLPEEGLKFMVYLQKENIIDESGMPKERFSAEFPKEGPSILRIQQVVRGDSAAYFCASSPYRVGQPQHFGDGTRLSIL.

This CDR3 reads CASRYYSGTNTGELFF. Written as DNA, the CDR3 is TGTGCCAGCAGGTATTATAGCGGGACTAACACCGGGGAGCTGTTTTTT. This chain connects TRBV28 to TRBJ2-2, with TRBD2 identical over 8 bases. With 6 bases clipped from V and 2 bases from J, the junction kept 8 bases outside the gene matches. Germline lookup yields CDR1 MDHEN and CDR2 SYDVKM. The CDR3 length is 16 residues.

For the CDR3, the DNA is TGTGCCAGCAGCTTAGAGGGGACTGCCTATTCACCCCTCCACTTT. Translation gives CASSLEGTAYSPLHF. The chain couples TRBV7-2 to TRBJ1-6, with D possibly TRBD1 on 5 matching bases. V gave up 1 base and J gave up 8 bases, with 12 bases separating them. Germline assignment: CDR1 SGHTA and CDR2 FQGNSA. The CDR3 has 15 amino acids. Together with reference TRBV7-2 and TRBJ1-6, the CDR3 gives the full variable domain: GAGVSQSPSNKVTEKGKDVELRCDPISGHTALYWYRQSLGQGLEFLIYFQGNSAPDKSGLPSDRFSAERTGGSVSTLTIQRTQQEDSAVYLCASSLEGTAYSPLHFGNGTRLTVT.

The chain employs TRBV7-9 and TRBJ2-1; 16 positions agree with TRBD2. Germline CDR1 is SEHNR and CDR2 is FQNEAQ (reference sequence). The CDR3 is 17 residues long. V was pared by 5 bases and J by 4 bases, with 5 bases of the junction left unmatched. CDR3 bases: TGTGCCAGCAGCCCGGGACTAGCGGGAGGGATTTACAATGAGCAGTTCTTC. It encodes CASSPGLAGGIYNEQFF.

The V call is TRBV29-1, the J call TRBJ2-1, with TRBD1 matching over 7 bases. Trimming took 2 bases from V and 11 from J; bases not matched to a gene: 15. This CDR3 has 15 residues. Germline CDR1 and CDR2: SQVTM and ANQGSEA. This chain's CDR3 is CSVEKTGAVIQKQFF. The CDR3 DNA follows: TGCAGCGTTGAAAAAACAGGGGCGGTGATACAAAAGCAGTTCTTC.

The chain has TRBV28 and TRBJ1-1; TRBD1 aligns across 7 bases. CDR3 length: 14 residues. V was pared by 3 bases and J by 0 bases, with 1 base of the junction left unmatched. Germline loops: CDR1 MDHEN, CDR2 SYDVKM. In DNA, the CDR3 is TGTGCCAGCAGTTTGACAGGGTTGAACACTGAAGCTTTCTTT. As protein: CASSLTGLNTEAFF.

V is TRBV5-1 and J is TRBJ2-1, with 8 bases that match TRBD2. In germline, CDR1 is SGHRS, CDR2 YFSETQ. CDR3 length: 16 amino acids. Trimming removed 0 bases from V and 4 bases from J; junction bases left unmatched: 6. The CDR3 bases are TGCGCCAGCAGCTTGGGTGTTCAGCGGGGGTACAATGAGCAGTTCTTC. It translates to CASSLGVQRGYNEQFF. Filled out from reference TRBV5-1 and TRBJ2-1, the complete variable domain reads KAGVTQTPRYLIKTRGQQVTLSCSPISGHRSVSWYQQTPGQGLQFLFEYFSETQRNKGNFPGRFSGRQFSNSRSEMNVSTLELGDSALYLCASSLGVQRGYNEQFFGPGTRLTVL.